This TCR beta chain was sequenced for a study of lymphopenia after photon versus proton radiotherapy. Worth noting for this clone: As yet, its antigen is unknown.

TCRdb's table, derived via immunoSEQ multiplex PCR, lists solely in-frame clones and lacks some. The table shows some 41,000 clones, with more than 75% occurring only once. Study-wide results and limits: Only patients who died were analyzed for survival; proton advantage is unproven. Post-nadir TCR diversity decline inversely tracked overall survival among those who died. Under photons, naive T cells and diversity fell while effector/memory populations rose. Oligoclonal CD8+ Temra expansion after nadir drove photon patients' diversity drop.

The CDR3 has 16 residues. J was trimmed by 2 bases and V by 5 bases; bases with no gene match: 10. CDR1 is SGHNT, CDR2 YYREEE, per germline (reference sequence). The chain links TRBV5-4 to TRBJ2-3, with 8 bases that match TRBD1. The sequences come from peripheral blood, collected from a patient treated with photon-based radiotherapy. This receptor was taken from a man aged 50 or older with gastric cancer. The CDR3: CASSTPGTGITDTQYF. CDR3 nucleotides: TGTGCCAGCAGTACTCCGGGGACAGGTATCACAGATACGCAGTATTTT.